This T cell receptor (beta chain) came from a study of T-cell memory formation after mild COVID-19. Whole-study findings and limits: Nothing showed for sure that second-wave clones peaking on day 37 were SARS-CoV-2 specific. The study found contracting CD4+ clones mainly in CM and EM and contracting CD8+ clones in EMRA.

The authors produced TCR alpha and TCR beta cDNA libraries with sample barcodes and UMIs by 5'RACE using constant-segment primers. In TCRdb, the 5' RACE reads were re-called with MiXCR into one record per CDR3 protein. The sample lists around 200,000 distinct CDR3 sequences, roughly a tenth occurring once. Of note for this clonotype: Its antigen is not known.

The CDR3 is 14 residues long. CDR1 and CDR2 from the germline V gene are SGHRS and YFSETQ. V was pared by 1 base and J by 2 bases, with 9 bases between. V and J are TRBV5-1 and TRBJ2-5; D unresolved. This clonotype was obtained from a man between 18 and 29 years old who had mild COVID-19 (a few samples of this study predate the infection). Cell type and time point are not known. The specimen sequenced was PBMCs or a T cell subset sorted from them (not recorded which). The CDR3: CASSLMSEQETQYF. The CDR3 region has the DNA TGCGCCAGCAGCTTGATGTCAGAGCAAGAGACCCAGTACTTC.